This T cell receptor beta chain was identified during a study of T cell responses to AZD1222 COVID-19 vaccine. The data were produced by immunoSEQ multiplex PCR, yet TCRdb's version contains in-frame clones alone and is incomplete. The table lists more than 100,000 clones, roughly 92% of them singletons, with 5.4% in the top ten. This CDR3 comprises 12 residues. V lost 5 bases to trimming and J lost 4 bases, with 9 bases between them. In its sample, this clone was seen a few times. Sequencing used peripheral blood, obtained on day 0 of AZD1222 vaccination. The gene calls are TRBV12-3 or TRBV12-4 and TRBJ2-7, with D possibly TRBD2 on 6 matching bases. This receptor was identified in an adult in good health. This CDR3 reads CASSRDFYEQYF. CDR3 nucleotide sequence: TGTGCCAGCAGTAGGGACTTTTACGAGCAGTACTTC.